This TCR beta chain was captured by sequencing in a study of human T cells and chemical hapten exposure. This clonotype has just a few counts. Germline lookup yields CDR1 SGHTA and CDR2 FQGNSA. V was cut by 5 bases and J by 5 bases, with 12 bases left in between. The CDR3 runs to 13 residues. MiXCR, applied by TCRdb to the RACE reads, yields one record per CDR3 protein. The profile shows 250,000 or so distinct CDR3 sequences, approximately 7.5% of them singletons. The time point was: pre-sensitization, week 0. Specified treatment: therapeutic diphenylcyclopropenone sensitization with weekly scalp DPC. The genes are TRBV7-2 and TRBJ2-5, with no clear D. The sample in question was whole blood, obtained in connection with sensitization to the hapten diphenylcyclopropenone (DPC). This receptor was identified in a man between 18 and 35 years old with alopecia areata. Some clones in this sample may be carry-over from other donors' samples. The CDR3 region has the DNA TGTGCCAGCAGCCCTCAAGTACCGGAGACCCAGTACTTC. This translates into CASSPQVPETQYF.